A selection of T cell receptor beta chains follows, all from one sample in a study of CD4 T cells in relation to SARS-CoV-2 and coronaviruses. Antigen specificity for these receptors is unknown. TCRdb keeps only in-frame clones here, not all; method: immunoSEQ multiplex PCR. The data show about 36,000 clones, about 80% seen once. Sequenced input: memory CD4+ T cells from PBMCs, cultured in vitro. These receptors all come from an adult with COVID-19. The CDR3 runs from the conserved cysteine through the conserved F or W. Fields, in order: CDR3 protein, CDR3 DNA, J gene, V gene, clone size, D gene. D genes are given only for firm matches. Clone size is shown for a subset of rows, as once, few, many or a class of expanded clone.

CDR3: CASSESPINEQFF
DNA: TGTGCCAGCAGTGAATCTCCAATCAATGAGCAGTTCTTC
J: TRBJ2-1
V: TRBV6-4
size: -
D: -

CDR3: CASSQGTGASGQPQHF
DNA: TGTGCCAGCAGCCAGGGGACAGGGGCGTCGGGACAGCCCCAGCATTTT
J: TRBJ1-5
V: TRBV3-1/TRBV3-2
size: -
D: TRBD1

CDR3: CASSPTSARRYEQYF
DNA: TGTGCCAGCTCACCCACTTCAGCCAGGAGATACGAGCAGTACTTC
J: TRBJ2-7
V: TRBV18
size: -
D: -

CDR3: CASSQSRGAEAFF
DNA: TGTGCCAGCAGCCAAAGCAGGGGCGCTGAAGCTTTCTTT
J: TRBJ1-1
V: TRBV3-1/TRBV3-2
size: once
D: -

CDR3: CASKWVQGKPEQYF
DNA: TGTGCCAGCAAGTGGGTGCAGGGGAAACCCGAGCAGTACTTC
J: TRBJ2-7
V: TRBV2
size: few
D: -

CDR3: CASSFQGASGELFF
DNA: TGTGCCAGCAGCTTTCAGGGGGCCTCCGGGGAGCTGTTTTTT
J: TRBJ2-2
V: TRBV5-8
size: -
D: TRBD1

CDR3: CASSGSGRSQETQYF
DNA: TGCGCCAGCAGTGGTAGCGGGAGAAGTCAAGAGACCCAGTACTTC
J: TRBJ2-5
V: TRBV10-1
size: -
D: TRBD2

CDR3: CSAGRPRDRVTEAFF
DNA: TGCAGCGCTGGGAGGCCCCGGGACAGGGTCACTGAAGCTTTCTTT
J: TRBJ1-1
V: TRBV29-1
size: -
D: TRBD1

CDR3: CASSYTTSGSYEQFF
DNA: TGTGCCAGCAGTTATACCACTAGCGGGAGTTATGAGCAGTTCTTC
J: TRBJ2-1
V: TRBV7-2
size: -
D: TRBD2

CDR3: CASRTPGRMNTEAFF
DNA: TGTGCCAGTAGGACCCCGGGACGGATGAACACTGAAGCTTTCTTT
J: TRBJ1-1
V: TRBV19
size: -
D: -

CDR3: CASSEETWQGRLTQYF
DNA: TGTGCCAGCAGTGAAGAAACTTGGCAGGGACGATTGACCCAGTACTTC
J: TRBJ2-5
V: TRBV2
size: -
D: -

CDR3: CAWSLAGGETQYF
DNA: TGTGCCTGGAGTTTAGCGGGAGGAGAGACCCAGTACTTC
J: TRBJ2-5
V: TRBV30
size: -
D: TRBD2

CDR3: CASSLSGAPGYEQYF
DNA: TGTGCCAGCAGTTTATCCGGGGCGCCAGGATACGAGCAGTACTTC
J: TRBJ2-7
V: TRBV28
size: -
D: -

CDR3: CSASNGLAGAQVQSGANVLTF
DNA: TGCAGTGCTAGTAACGGTCTAGCGGGAGCCCAGGTCCAGAGTGGGGCCAACGTCCTGACTTTC
J: TRBJ2-6
V: TRBV20-1
size: -
D: TRBD2

CDR3: CATNGGRSGANVLTF
DNA: TGTGCCACCAACGGAGGACGCTCTGGGGCCAACGTCCTGACTTTC
J: TRBJ2-6
V: TRBV24-1
size: -
D: -

CDR3: CASSRTGETFNEQFF
DNA: TGCGCCAGCAGCCGGACAGGGGAGACTTTTAATGAGCAGTTCTTC
J: TRBJ2-1
V: TRBV5-1
size: -
D: TRBD1

CDR3: CASSPLPGLGNTIYF
DNA: TGTGCCAGTAGTCCTCTGCCTGGCCTCGGAAACACCATATATTTT
J: TRBJ1-3
V: TRBV19
size: -
D: -

CDR3: CASSPTGGAGNQPQHF
DNA: TGCGCCAGCAGTCCCACGGGGGGCGCGGGCAATCAGCCCCAGCATTTT
J: TRBJ1-5
V: TRBV5-1
size: -
D: -

CDR3: CASSQDRGPQYF
DNA: TGCGCCAGCAGCCAAGATCGTGGCCCGCAGTATTTT
J: TRBJ2-3
V: TRBV4-3
size: -
D: -

CDR3: CASSPRGQVRAGEKLFF
DNA: TGTGCCAGCAGTCCCCGCGGTCAGGTGAGGGCTGGAGAAAAACTGTTTTTT
J: TRBJ1-4
V: TRBV27
size: -
D: -

CDR3: CASSQVQTANTNTGELFF
DNA: TGTGCCAGCAGCCAAGTTCAGACCGCTAATACGAACACCGGGGAGCTGTTTTTT
J: TRBJ2-2
V: TRBV4-2
size: few
D: -

CDR3: CASSLSAGSPGTGELFF
DNA: TGTGCCAGCAGCTTATCTGCCGGGAGCCCGGGCACCGGGGAGCTGTTTTTT
J: TRBJ2-2
V: TRBV7-9
size: -
D: -

CDR3: CASSLGNEQFF
DNA: TGTGCCAGCAGTTTGGGCAATGAGCAGTTCTTC
J: TRBJ2-1
V: TRBV12-3/TRBV12-4
size: once
D: -

CDR3: CAWRAPTTSGKDTQYF
DNA: TGTGCCTGGAGAGCCCCGACGACTAGCGGGAAAGATACGCAGTATTTT
J: TRBJ2-3
V: TRBV30
size: once
D: TRBD2

CDR3: CASSYEGTRTNEKLFF
DNA: TGTGCCAGCAGTTACGAAGGGACGAGGACTAATGAAAAACTGTTTTTT
J: TRBJ1-4
V: TRBV6-5
size: -
D: -

CDR3: CASTFRREGGEQFF
DNA: TGCGCCAGTACATTTAGGCGGGAGGGCGGTGAGCAGTTCTTC
J: TRBJ2-1
V: TRBV5-1
size: -
D: TRBD2

CDR3: CASSSRLRSSYEQYF
DNA: TGTGCCAGCAGTTCTAGACTTAGAAGCTCCTACGAGCAGTACTTC
J: TRBJ2-7
V: TRBV2
size: -
D: -

CDR3: CASSEIMGQSSPSLHF
DNA: TGTGCCAGCAGTGAAATCATGGGACAAAGTTCGCCCTCGCTCCACTTT
J: TRBJ1-6
V: TRBV6-1
size: -
D: -

CDR3: CASSPGGYKNTGELFF
DNA: TGTGCCAGCTCACCGGGAGGGTACAAGAACACCGGGGAGCTGTTTTTT
J: TRBJ2-2
V: TRBV18
size: -
D: TRBD2

CDR3: CAWSDDSRAPQHF
DNA: TGTGCCTGGAGTGACGACTCCAGGGCACCCCAGCATTTT
J: TRBJ1-5
V: TRBV30
size: -
D: -

CDR3: CSASGHVNTEAFF
DNA: TGCAGTGCTAGTGGGCATGTGAACACTGAAGCTTTCTTT
J: TRBJ1-1
V: TRBV20-1
size: -
D: -